The entry below gives a single T cell receptor beta chain sequence along with its context. Antigen: not known. This sample was included in a study of CD8+ T cells in alopecia areata. The overall study: Oral tofacitinib, 5 to 10 mg twice daily, was given in an open-label trial.

The study's findings and limits: An increase in clonality over normal scalp was evident in lesional scalp, especially alopecia totalis/universalis.

RNA was extracted and reverse transcribed into cDNA as the sequencing template. The data were produced by immunoSEQ multiplex PCR, yet TCRdb's version contains in-frame clones alone and is incomplete. The sample has some 170,000 clones, approximately 70% seen once; the top ten hold about 10%. CDR3 size: 18 residues. The V gene lost 0 bases and the J gene lost 5 bases, with 20 bases spanning the gap. Germline loops: CDR1 LNHNV, CDR2 YYDKDF (reference sequence). The material was CD8+ T cells sorted from blood, obtained at week 0. The V call is TRBV15, the J call TRBJ2-1; tentative D call: TRBD2 (6 bases). The receptor comes from a human donor with alopecia areata. In nucleotides, the CDR3 is TGTGCCACCAGCAGAGATGTGGAGGGCGACTTACCAAACAATGAGCAGTTCTTC. Encoded protein: CATSRDVEGDLPNNEQFF.